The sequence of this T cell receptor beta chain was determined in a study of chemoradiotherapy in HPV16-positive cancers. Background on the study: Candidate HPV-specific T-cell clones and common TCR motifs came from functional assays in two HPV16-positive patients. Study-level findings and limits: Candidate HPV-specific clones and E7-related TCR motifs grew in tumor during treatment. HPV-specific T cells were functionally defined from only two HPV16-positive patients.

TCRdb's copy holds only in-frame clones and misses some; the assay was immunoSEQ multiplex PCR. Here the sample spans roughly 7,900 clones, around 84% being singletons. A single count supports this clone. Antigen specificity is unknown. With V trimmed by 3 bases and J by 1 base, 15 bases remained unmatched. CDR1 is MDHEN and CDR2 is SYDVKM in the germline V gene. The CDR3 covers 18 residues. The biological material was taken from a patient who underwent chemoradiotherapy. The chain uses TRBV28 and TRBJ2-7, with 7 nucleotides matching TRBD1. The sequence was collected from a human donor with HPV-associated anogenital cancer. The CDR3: CASSLLGQFSLPSYEQYF. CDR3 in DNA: TGTGCCAGCAGTTTGTTGGGACAGTTTTCTCTGCCGTCCTACGAGCAGTACTTC.